A single sample gave rise to the 21 T cell receptor beta chains below, sequenced in a study of blood T cell repertoires in COVID-19. The method was immunoSEQ multiplex PCR; TCRdb's version includes in-frame clones alone and lacks a portion of them. The table has around 320,000 clones, 85% seen once. The sequenced sample consisted of peripheral blood. The source is a human donor in a cohort sampled during active COVID-19.

V gene TRBV6-4 combines with J gene TRBJ2-3, with a possible D match to TRBD2 (5 bases). The V gene lost 0 bases and the J gene lost 1 base, with 8 bases spanning the gap. The CDR3 covers 15 residues. From germline, CDR1 is MRHNA and CDR2 SNTAGT. CDR3 coding DNA: TGTGCCAGCAGTGACTCGATTAGCGGCACAGATACGCAGTATTTT. It codes for CASSDSISGTDTQYF.

This clone showed up just once. This chain connects TRBV27 to TRBJ1-6; D is uncertain. This CDR3 spans 13 amino acids. Trimming took 7 bases from V and 9 from J, leaving 13 bases between them. Germline V CDR1 and CDR2: MNHEY, SMNVEV (reference sequence). This CDR3 is CASTAGIGSPLHF. The CDR3 nucleotides are TGTGCCAGCACGGCGGGAATTGGTTCACCCCTCCACTTT.

This chain joins TRBV5-1 and TRBJ1-2, with D unresolved. The CDR3 loop spans 16 amino acids. Trimming stripped 0 bases from V and 5 bases from J, with 17 bases between. The germline gives CDR1 SGHRS, CDR2 YFSETQ. The CDR3 loop is CASSLVSGREMYGYTF. DNA of the CDR3: TGCGCCAGCAGCTTGGTTTCTGGGAGGGAAATGTATGGCTACACCTTC. Full variable domain (missing parts from reference TRBV5-1 and TRBJ1-2): KAGVTQTPRYLIKTRGQQVTLSCSPISGHRSVSWYQQTPGQGLQFLFEYFSETQRNKGNFPGRFSGRQFSNSRSEMNVSTLELGDSALYLCASSLVSGREMYGYTFGSGTRLTVV.

The V and J genes are TRBV20-1 and TRBJ2-7; no firm D call. The germline V and J ends were trimmed by 3 bases and 4 bases, with 13 bases remaining between them. This CDR3 region has 13 residues. The germline gives CDR1 DFQATT, CDR2 SNEGSKA (reference sequence). Here the CDR3 DNA reads TGCAGTGCTAGTCGGAGTCCCGATTACGAGCAGTACTTC. Translation gives CSASRSPDYEQYF.

This clone was seen a handful of times. The chain uses TRBV12-3 or TRBV12-4 and TRBJ1-5; D may be TRBD1 (5 bases). V was trimmed by 6 bases and J by 10 bases, leaving 13 bases between them. The CDR3 extends over 12 amino acids. The CDR3 region has the DNA TGTGCCAGCAGCTGGGGCGGGGATCCCCAGCATTTT. Its translation is CASSWGGDPQHF.

V and J are TRBV18 and TRBJ1-1; D is uncertain. The CDR3 is 15 amino acids. V lost 3 bases and J 1 base, leaving 12 bases between the germline ends. Germline V CDR1 and CDR2: KGHSH, LQKENI. DNA for the CDR3: TGTGCCAGCTCACCGGAGCCTCCCCGGAACACTGAAGCTTTCTTT. Its translation is CASSPEPPRNTEAFF.

This chain joins TRBV10-2 and TRBJ2-7; 11 nucleotides line up with TRBD1. The CDR3 is 13 residues long. V gave up 6 bases and J gave up 3 bases; unmatched junction bases: 1. Germline CDR1 and CDR2: WSHSY and SAAADI. The CDR3 loop reads CASSGTGGYEQYF. CDR3 nucleotide sequence: TGCGCCAGCAGCGGGACAGGGGGCTACGAGCAGTACTTC.

This chain links TRBV7-9 with TRBJ2-7; the match to TRBD1 covers 10 bases. The CDR3 length is 14 residues. The germline V gene encodes CDR1 SEHNR and CDR2 FQNEAQ (reference sequence). Germline trimming cut 4 bases from V and 5 bases from J; bases unmatched to any gene: 5. The CDR3 is CASSSGQGLNEQYF. As DNA, the CDR3 is TGTGCCAGCAGCTCGGGACAGGGGCTAAACGAGCAGTACTTC.

With regard to this clone: Additional DNA sequences in this sample encode the identical CDR3. The rearrangement joins TRBV9 to TRBJ1-6, with 7 bases identical to TRBD1. J gave up 5 bases and V 3 bases, and 2 bases lay outside the gene matches. The germline gives CDR1 SGDLS, CDR2 YYNGEE. The CDR3 is made up of 14 amino acids. CDR3 nucleotides: TGTGCCAGCAGCGCGGGGACAGATAATTCACCCCTCCACTTT. It yields the protein CASSAGTDNSPLHF. The complete variable domain, with remaining parts taken from reference TRBV9 and TRBJ1-6, reads DSGVTQTPKHLITATGQRVTLRCSPRSGDLSVYWYQQSLDQGLQFLIQYYNGEERAKGNILERFSAQQFPDLHSELNLSSLELGDSALYFCASSAGTDNSPLHFGNGTRLTVT.

J is TRBJ1-6 and V is TRBV6-5; no clear D. Germline assignment: CDR1 MNHEY and CDR2 SVGAGI. The CDR3 spans 14 residues. V lost 6 bases and J lost 7, with 13 bases in between. CDR3 region: CASRKWERNSPLHF. DNA for the CDR3: TGTGCCAGCAGGAAATGGGAGAGAAATTCACCCCTCCACTTT.

The chain recombines TRBV18 with TRBJ2-3; 10 bases are shared with TRBD2. The germline V gene encodes CDR1 KGHSH and CDR2 LQKENI. V lost 1 base and J lost 2; bases outside the gene matches: 3. The CDR3 length is 16 residues. This CDR3 is CASSPLAGGPTDTQYF. The CDR3 DNA reads as TGTGCCAGCTCACCACTAGCGGGGGGTCCCACAGATACGCAGTATTTT. The complete variable domain, with remaining parts taken from reference TRBV18 and TRBJ2-3, reads NAGVMQNPRHLVRRRGQEARLRCSPMKGHSHVYWYRQLPEEGLKFMVYLQKENIIDESGMPKERFSAEFPKEGPSILRIQQVVRGDSAAYFCASSPLAGGPTDTQYFGPGTRLTVL.

The chain links TRBV27 to TRBJ1-5; D ambiguous. The CDR3 totals 14 residues. Germline-derived CDR1 and CDR2 are MNHEY and SMNVEV (reference sequence). V lost 5 bases and J 5 bases, leaving 13 bases between the germline ends. CDR3 residues: CASSIRLRDQPQHF. The CDR3 coding sequence is TGTGCCAGCAGTATCCGGTTGAGAGATCAGCCCCAGCATTTT.

This chain uses TRBV2 with TRBJ1-5; 7 bases map to TRBD1. Germline CDR1 and CDR2: SNHLY and FYNNEI. The trim removed 7 bases at V and 0 bases at J, leaving 12 bases unmatched. The CDR3 is 17 residues long. CDR3 coding DNA: TGTGCCAGCAATATCAGGGGGATAGGCGATAGCAATCAGCCCCAGCATTTT. Encoded protein: CASNIRGIGDSNQPQHF.

The V call is TRBV6-5, the J call TRBJ2-7, with a tentative D call TRBD1 (5 bases). The CDR3 loop spans 13 amino acids. V was trimmed by 10 bases and J by 5 bases, leaving 18 bases between them. Germline V gives CDR1 MNHEY, CDR2 SVGAGI. The CDR3 DNA sequence: TGTGCCATTCCCCAGGGATCGTCCCACGAGCAGTACTTC. Its translation is CAIPQGSSHEQYF.

This clone was picked up one time. This sample includes further DNA sequences coding for the same CDR3. Here the CDR3 DNA reads TGTGCCAGCAGCCCCCCAACAGGCCGATACGAGCAGTACTTC. It specifies CASSPPTGRYEQYF. The V and J genes are TRBV11-2 and TRBJ2-7, with D perhaps matching TRBD1 (5 bases). With 5 bases removed from V and 4 bases from J, the gap between germline ends came to 15 bases. This CDR3 contains 14 residues. CDR1 is SGHAT and CDR2 is FQNNGV in the germline V gene.

The chain uses TRBV24-1 and TRBJ2-1, with TRBD1 matching 9 bases. Looked up from germline, CDR1 is KGHDR and CDR2 is SFDVKD. The CDR3 extends over 16 amino acids. Unmatched junction bases numbered 8, after V lost 3 bases and J lost 6 bases. The CDR3 bases are TGTGCCACCAGTGATGGCGGACAGGGGCGACTCAATGAGCAGTTCTTC. This gives the protein CATSDGGQGRLNEQFF.

The chain joins TRBV2 to TRBJ1-6; tentatively, D is TRBD1 (5 bases). The length of the CDR3 is 14 residues. V was cut by 1 base and J by 7 bases, with 8 bases left in between. Germline V CDR1 and CDR2: SNHLY, FYNNEI. CDR3 protein: CASSEGRANSPLHF. The CDR3 coding sequence is TGTGCCAGCAGTGAAGGCAGGGCCAATTCACCCCTCCACTTT.

The chain carries TRBV12-3 or TRBV12-4 and TRBJ2-7; D unresolved. Trimming shortened V by 1 base and J by 6 bases, and 7 bases separated the two germline ends. The CDR3 is 12 amino acids. CDR3 amino acids: CASSLDSFEQYF. The CDR3, as DNA: TGTGCCAGCAGTTTAGACAGCTTCGAGCAGTACTTC.

This chain uses TRBV18 with TRBJ2-7; 8 nucleotides align to TRBD1. The CDR3 contains 15 residues. The V and J ends lost 3 bases and 7 bases, in that order; junction bases with no gene match: 11. The germline V gene encodes CDR1 KGHSH and CDR2 LQKENI. The CDR3 region has the DNA TGTGCCAGCTCACCGTCCGGGACAGGACTGGGAGAGCAGTACTTC. It codes for CASSPSGTGLGEQYF.

At least ten counts were recorded for this clone. This rearrangement joins TRBV19 to TRBJ1-2, with TRBD1 matching 9 bases. The trim removed 3 bases at V and 7 bases at J, leaving 6 bases unmatched. Germline V lookup: CDR1 LNHDA, CDR2 SQIVND (reference sequence). CDR3 size: 14 residues. This CDR3 reads CASSMNRGPSGYTF. In DNA form, the CDR3 reads TGTGCCAGTAGTATGAACAGGGGGCCGAGTGGCTACACCTTC.

V and J are TRBV6-5 and TRBJ1-4; D is undetermined. The germline V gene encodes CDR1 MNHEY and CDR2 SVGAGI. The V end lost 5 bases, the J end lost 4 bases, and 14 bases lay between the germline ends. The CDR3 is 15 residues long. Here the CDR3 reads CASSPSSGNNEKLFF. In DNA form, the CDR3 reads TGTGCCAGCAGTCCCAGTTCGGGTAATAATGAAAAACTGTTTTTT.